These T cell receptor beta chains were read from a single sample in a study of cytomegalovirus exposure and HLA in healthy donors. Assay: immunoSEQ multiplex PCR; the TCRdb copy retains only in-frame clones and omits some. The data show some 150,000 clones, roughly 77% seen once. The sequenced material came from PBMCs. Every receptor here comes from a male donor in good health and CMV-seronegative. Both conserved end residues are part of each CDR3. The order of the fields is D gene, J gene, V gene, clone size, CDR3 DNA, CDR3 protein. A D gene is named only where the DNA matches it firmly. Only part of the rows carry a size: once, few, many, or a class if the clone is expanded.

-,TRBJ2-2,TRBV19,-,TGTGCCAGTACCCTACAGGGGGGGCACACCGGGGAGCTGTTTTTT,CASTLQGGHTGELFF
-,TRBJ2-1,TRBV9,once,TGTGCCAGCAGCCGGACGGGCGGGGAGTACAATGAGCAGTTCTTC,CASSRTGGEYNEQFF
-,TRBJ2-3,TRBV11-2,-,TGTGCCAGCAGCTTAGGAGGGATCCACACAGATACGCAGTATTTT,CASSLGGIHTDTQYF
TRBD1,TRBJ1-1,TRBV20-1,-,TGCAGTGCTAGTGGACAGGGAAAAGCTTTCTTT,CSASGQGKAFF
TRBD2,TRBJ2-1,TRBV11-2,once,TGTGCCAGCAGCTTAGACGGGCATGGGAGCGGGGGAGGAAATGAGCAGTTCTTC,CASSLDGHGSGGGNEQFF
-,TRBJ1-1,TRBV5-6,once,TGTGCCAGCAGCGACTACTCTAGGCAGATGAACACTGAAGCTTTCTTT,CASSDYSRQMNTEAFF
TRBD2,TRBJ2-1,TRBV2,-,TGTGCCAGCGTAGCGGGAAGCTCCTACAATGAGCAGTTCTTC,CASVAGSSYNEQFF
-,TRBJ2-7,TRBV7-2,few,TGTGCCAGCAGCTTAAGGGTGGGGGGTATCTCCTACGAGCAGTACTTC,CASSLRVGGISYEQYF
TRBD1,TRBJ1-6,TRBV27,-,TGTGCCAGCAGTCCGCTCACGACAGGGGGTAATTCACCCCTCCACTTT,CASSPLTTGGNSPLHF
-,TRBJ1-6,TRBV11-1,few,TGTGCCAGCAGCTTATCTGCAGGTCGGAAGAATTCACCCCTCCACTTT,CASSLSAGRKNSPLHF
TRBD1,TRBJ1-6,TRBV7-9,-,TGTGCCAGCAGCTTTGGACAGGATAATTCACCCCTCCACTTT,CASSFGQDNSPLHF
-,TRBJ1-3,TRBV7-3,-,TGTGCCAGCAGCTTAACGGCTAAGGGGACCATATATTTT,CASSLTAKGTIYF
-,TRBJ2-7,TRBV25-1,-,TGTGCCAGCAGTATCCGGACAAATCCCTACGAGCAGTACTTC,CASSIRTNPYEQYF
TRBD1,TRBJ2-7,TRBV2,-,TGTGCCTTAGCTAAGGGGACAGGGATCTACGAGCAGTACTTC,CALAKGTGIYEQYF
TRBD2,TRBJ2-7,TRBV19,-,TGTGCCAGTAGTAGACAGCGGGAGAGTTACGAGCAGTACTTC,CASSRQRESYEQYF
-,TRBJ2-1,TRBV7-7,-,TGTGCTAGCAGCTTAGGGGTAGCGGCGCCGAATGAGCAGTTCTTC,CASSLGVAAPNEQFF
-,TRBJ2-1,TRBV7-9,-,TGTGCCAGCAGCCCCACCGGGGGGCGAATCAATGAGCAGTTCTTC,CASSPTGGRINEQFF
TRBD1,TRBJ2-1,TRBV6-1,-,TGTGCCAGTGGACAGGGGGCGCGGGAGCAGTTCTTC,CASGQGAREQFF
-,TRBJ1-1,TRBV27,-,TGTGCCAGCAGCCCCCCTCAGGGAGGGACTGAAGCTTTCTTT,CASSPPQGGTEAFF
-,TRBJ2-7,TRBV6-5,few,TGTGCCAGCAGTTACTCTCCCAGGGCAGCCTACGAGCAGTACTTC,CASSYSPRAAYEQYF
TRBD2,TRBJ2-7,TRBV6-1,-,TGTGCCAGCAGACCGGGACTAGCGAGCTCCTACGAGCAGTACTTC,CASRPGLASSYEQYF
TRBD2,TRBJ2-1,TRBV5-1,few,TGCGCCAGCAGCCGGGGGGGGGTGCTTAATGAGCAGTTCTTC,CASSRGGVLNEQFF
-,TRBJ1-5,TRBV6-4,-,TGTGCCAGCAGTGACACCGCGGGACAGCCCCAGCATTTT,CASSDTAGQPQHF
-,TRBJ1-2,TRBV27,-,TGTGCCAGCAGTTTAAATCCGGGGAACTATGGCTACACCTTC,CASSLNPGNYGYTF
-,TRBJ2-1,TRBV25-1,once,TGTGCCAGCAGTGAAATCCCCCAAAATCGCGAGAAGTTCTTC,CASSEIPQNREKFF
TRBD1,TRBJ2-2,TRBV2,-,TGTGCCAGCCGTAAGACAGGGGGCGACACCGGGGAGCTGTTTTTT,CASRKTGGDTGELFF
TRBD2,TRBJ2-2,TRBV7-9,-,TGTTCCAGCAGCCTCTATGGTAGCGGGAGCGAAGCCGGGGAGCTGTTTTTT,CSSSLYGSGSEAGELFF
TRBD1,TRBJ2-7,TRBV19,-,TGTGCCAGTAGTATAGAAACAGGGGCCCATCTCGAGCAGTACTTC,CASSIETGAHLEQYF
-,TRBJ2-1,TRBV27,-,TGTGCCAGCAGTCATGGACACGAGCAGTTCTTC,CASSHGHEQFF
-,TRBJ1-1,TRBV5-1,-,TGCGCCAGCAGGCTAGGGGAGGGCACTGAAGCTTTCTTT,CASRLGEGTEAFF
TRBD1,TRBJ2-1,TRBV11-3,-,TGTGCCAGCAGCTTACGCTACAGGGGCGCCTACAATGAGCAGTTCTTC,CASSLRYRGAYNEQFF
TRBD2,TRBJ2-1,TRBV18,-,TGTGCCAGCTCTCCGGGACTAGCGGGGTTTAAGCAGTTCTTC,CASSPGLAGFKQFF